Given below is one T cell receptor beta chain in context. The antigen remains undetermined. Peripheral blood and lesional scalp punch biopsies were taken from alopecia areata patients. This record comes from a study of CD8+ T cells in alopecia areata. Study background: Tofacitinib therapy lasting 6 to 18 months was followed by 6 months off drug. Overall study results and limits: Unlike in mice, where it was clearer, TCR sharing across patients was less clear, possibly HLA-related. Across lesional scalp, and particularly alopecia totalis/universalis, clonality surpassed that of normal scalp.

Germline V gives CDR1 SGHVS, CDR2 FQNEAQ. V was clipped by 3 bases and J by 5 bases; unmatched bases: 3. This CDR3 has 14 amino acids. RNA was extracted and reverse transcribed into cDNA as the sequencing template. Here immunoSEQ multiplex PCR was the method, and the copy in TCRdb shows in-frame clones only, minus some. The table lists about 12,000 clones, just over 55% of them singletons. This receptor was obtained from a human donor with alopecia areata. The V call is TRBV7-8, the J call TRBJ2-3; 9 positions match TRBD2. Sequenced input: skin. The CDR3 bases are TGTGCCAGCAGCTTGACTAGCGGACGAGATACGCAGTATTTT. Its translation is CASSLTSGRDTQYF.